This T cell receptor (beta chain) was captured by sequencing in a study of Ad26.COV2.S vaccination and SARS-CoV-2 variants. The assay was immunoSEQ multiplex PCR, and TCRdb's table has in-frame clones only and misses some. Here the sample spans some 350,000 clones, around 90% being singletons. The germline V gene has CDR1 LNHDA and CDR2 SQIVND (reference sequence). CDR3 length: 16 residues. V lost 5 bases to trimming and J lost 5 bases; unmatched junction nucleotides: 12. On this clone itself: Its specificity is not known.

Overall study findings and caveats: Substantial breadth in spike-specific CD8+ and CD4+ T cell responses was reportedly seen after vaccination.

This receptor was taken from a human donor who had recovered from COVID-19. Specimen: peripheral blood, collected after recovery from COVID-19. The chain is built from TRBV19 and TRBJ1-2, with TRBD1 identical over 9 bases. The CDR3 DNA reads TGTGCCAGTAGTTCGGGACAGGGTAATTCGGGGTATGGCTACACCTTC. Translated: CASSSGQGNSGYGYTF.